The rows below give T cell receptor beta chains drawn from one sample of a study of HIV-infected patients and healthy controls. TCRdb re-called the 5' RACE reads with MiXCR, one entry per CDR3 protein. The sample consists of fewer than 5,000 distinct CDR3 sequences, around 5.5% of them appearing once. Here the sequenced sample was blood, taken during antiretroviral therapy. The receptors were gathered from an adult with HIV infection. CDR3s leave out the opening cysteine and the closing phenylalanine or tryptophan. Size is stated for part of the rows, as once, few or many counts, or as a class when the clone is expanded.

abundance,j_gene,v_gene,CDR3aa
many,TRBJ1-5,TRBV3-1,ASSQEGGVPQPQH
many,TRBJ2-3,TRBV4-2,ASSQDLASGTDTQY
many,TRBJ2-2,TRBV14,ASRPASGSITGELF
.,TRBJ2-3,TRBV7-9,ASSLGPFTDTQY
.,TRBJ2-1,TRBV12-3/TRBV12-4,ASSLPETTSSYNEQF
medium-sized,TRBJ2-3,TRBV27,ASSFNTDTQY
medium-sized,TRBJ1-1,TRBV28,ASSRKRTEAF
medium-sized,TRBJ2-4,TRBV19,ASSILGAAKNIQY
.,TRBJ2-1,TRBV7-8,ASSPRDGTGDEQF
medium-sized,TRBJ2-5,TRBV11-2,ASSLLGLQETQY